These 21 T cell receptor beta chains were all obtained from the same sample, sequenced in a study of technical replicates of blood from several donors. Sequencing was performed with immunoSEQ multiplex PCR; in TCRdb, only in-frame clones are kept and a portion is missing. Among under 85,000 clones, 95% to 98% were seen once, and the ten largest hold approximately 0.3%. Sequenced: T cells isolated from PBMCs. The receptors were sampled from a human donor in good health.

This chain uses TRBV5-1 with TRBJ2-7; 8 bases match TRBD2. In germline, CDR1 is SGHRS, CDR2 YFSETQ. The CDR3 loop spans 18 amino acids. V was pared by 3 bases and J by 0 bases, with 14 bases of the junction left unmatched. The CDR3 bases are TGCGCCAGCAGCTGGGGCGGCTTACTAGCGGAAAGCTCCTACGAGCAGTACTTC. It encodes CASSWGGLLAESSYEQYF.

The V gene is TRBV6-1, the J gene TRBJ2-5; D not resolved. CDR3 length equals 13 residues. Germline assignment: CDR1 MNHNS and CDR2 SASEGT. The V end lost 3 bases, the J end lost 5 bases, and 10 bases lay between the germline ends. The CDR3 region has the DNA TGTGCCAGCAGTGACATCTATTGGGAGACCCAGTACTTC. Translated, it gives CASSDIYWETQYF.

DNA of the CDR3: TGTGCCAGCAGCTCCCGGACTAGCGGAAGCACAGATACGCAGTATTTT. Residues: CASSSRTSGSTDTQYF. This chain connects TRBV13 to TRBJ2-3, with 10 bases matching TRBD2. CDR1 is PRHDT, CDR2 FYEKMQ, per germline (reference sequence). With 4 bases clipped from V and 0 bases from J, the junction kept 4 bases outside the gene matches. This CDR3 spans 16 amino acids.

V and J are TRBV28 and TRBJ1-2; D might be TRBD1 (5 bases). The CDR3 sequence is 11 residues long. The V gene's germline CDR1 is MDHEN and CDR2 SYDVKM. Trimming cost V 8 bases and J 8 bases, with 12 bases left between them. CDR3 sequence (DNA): TGTGCCAGCCGGGGACTAGAGGGCTACACCTTC. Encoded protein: CASRGLEGYTF.

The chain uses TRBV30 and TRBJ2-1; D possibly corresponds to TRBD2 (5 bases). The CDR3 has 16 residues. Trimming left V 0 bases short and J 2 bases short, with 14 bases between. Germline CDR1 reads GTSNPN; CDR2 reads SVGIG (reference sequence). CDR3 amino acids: CAWSVWIRETYNEQFF. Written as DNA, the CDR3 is TGTGCCTGGAGTGTTTGGATTCGGGAAACCTACAATGAGCAGTTCTTC. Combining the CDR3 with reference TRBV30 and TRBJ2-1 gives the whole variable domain SQTIHQWPATLVQPVGSPLSLECTVEGTSNPNLYWYRQAAGRGLQLLFYSVGIGQISSEVPQNLSASRPQDRQFILSSKKLLLSDSGFYLCAWSVWIRETYNEQFFGPGTRLTVL.

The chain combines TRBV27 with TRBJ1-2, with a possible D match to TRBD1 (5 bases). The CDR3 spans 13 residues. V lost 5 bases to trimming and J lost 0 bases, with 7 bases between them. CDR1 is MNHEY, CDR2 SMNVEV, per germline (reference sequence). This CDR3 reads CASSPTANYGYTF. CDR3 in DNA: TGTGCCAGCAGTCCGACAGCTAACTATGGCTACACCTTC.

The CDR3 loop reads CASSLGQGHEAFF. CDR3 nucleotide sequence: TGTGCCAGCAGCCTAGGACAGGGCCATGAAGCTTTCTTT. V is TRBV5-6 and J is TRBJ1-1; 8 bases are shared with TRBD1. Looked up from germline, CDR1 is SGHDT and CDR2 is YYEEEE. V was clipped by 4 bases and J by 7 bases; unmatched bases: 6. The CDR3 is made up of 13 amino acids.

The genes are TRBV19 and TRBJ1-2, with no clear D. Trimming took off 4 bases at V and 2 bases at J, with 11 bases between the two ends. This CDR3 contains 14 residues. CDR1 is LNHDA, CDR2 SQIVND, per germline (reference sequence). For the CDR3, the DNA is TGTGCCAGTAGTACTACTAATCAGAACTATGGCTACACCTTC. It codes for CASSTTNQNYGYTF.

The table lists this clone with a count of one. The CDR3 nucleotides read TGCGCCAGCAGGCAGCCGGGGGGCGATGAGCAGTTCTTC. Its translation is CASRQPGGDEQFF. The chain recombines TRBV5-1 with TRBJ2-1; possibly TRBD2 for D (7 bases). The ends were cut back, 5 bases at V and 8 bases at J, with 14 bases in the middle. The V gene's germline CDR1 is SGHRS and CDR2 YFSETQ. The CDR3 sequence is 13 residues long. The entire variable domain, with the rest obtained from reference TRBV5-1 and TRBJ2-1, is as follows: KAGVTQTPRYLIKTRGQQVTLSCSPISGHRSVSWYQQTPGQGLQFLFEYFSETQRNKGNFPGRFSGRQFSNSRSEMNVSTLELGDSALYLCASRQPGGDEQFFGPGTRLTVL.

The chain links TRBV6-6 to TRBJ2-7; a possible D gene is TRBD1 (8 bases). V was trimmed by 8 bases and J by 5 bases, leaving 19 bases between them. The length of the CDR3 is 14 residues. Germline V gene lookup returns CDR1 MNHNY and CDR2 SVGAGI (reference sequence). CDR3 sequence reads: CASEPQTGGDEQYF. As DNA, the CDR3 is TGTGCCAGCGAGCCCCAAACAGGGGGGGACGAGCAGTACTTC.

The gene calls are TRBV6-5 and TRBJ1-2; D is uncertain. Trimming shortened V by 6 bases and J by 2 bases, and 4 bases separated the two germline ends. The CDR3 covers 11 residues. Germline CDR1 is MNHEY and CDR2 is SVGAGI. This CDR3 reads CASRRNYGYTF. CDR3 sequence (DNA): TGTGCCAGCAGACGGAACTATGGCTACACCTTC.

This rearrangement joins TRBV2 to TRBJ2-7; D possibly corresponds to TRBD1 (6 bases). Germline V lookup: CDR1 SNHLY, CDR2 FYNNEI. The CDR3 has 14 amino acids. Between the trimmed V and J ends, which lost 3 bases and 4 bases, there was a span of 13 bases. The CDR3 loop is CASSDPPRGYEQYF. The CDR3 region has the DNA TGTGCCAGCAGTGATCCCCCCAGGGGATACGAGCAGTACTTC.

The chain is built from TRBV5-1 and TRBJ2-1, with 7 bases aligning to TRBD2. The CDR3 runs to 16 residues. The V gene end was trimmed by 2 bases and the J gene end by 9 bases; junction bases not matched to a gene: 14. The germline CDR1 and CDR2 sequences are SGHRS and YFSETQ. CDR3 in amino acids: CASSFTPSGTTGEQFF. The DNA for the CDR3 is TGCGCCAGCAGCTTTACCCCTAGCGGCACCACGGGTGAGCAGTTCTTC.

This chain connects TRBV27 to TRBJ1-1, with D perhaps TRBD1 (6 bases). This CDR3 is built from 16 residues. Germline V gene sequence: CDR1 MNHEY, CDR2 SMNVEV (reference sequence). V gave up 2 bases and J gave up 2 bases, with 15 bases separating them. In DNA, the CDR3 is TGTGCCAGCAGTTTAGCGGGAGGGGGGTTCAACACTGAAGCTTTCTTT. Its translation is CASSLAGGGFNTEAFF.

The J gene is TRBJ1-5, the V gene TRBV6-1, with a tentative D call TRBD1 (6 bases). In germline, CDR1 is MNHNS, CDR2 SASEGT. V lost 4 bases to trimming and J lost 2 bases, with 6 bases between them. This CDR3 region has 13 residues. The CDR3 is CASSGTGNQPQHF. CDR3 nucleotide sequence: TGTGCCAGCAGTGGGACAGGCAATCAGCCCCAGCATTTT.

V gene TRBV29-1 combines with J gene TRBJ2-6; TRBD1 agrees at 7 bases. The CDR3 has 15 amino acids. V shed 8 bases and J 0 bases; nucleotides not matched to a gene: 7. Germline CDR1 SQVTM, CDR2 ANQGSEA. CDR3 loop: CSFWDSSSGANVLTF. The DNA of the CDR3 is TGCAGCTTCTGGGACAGTAGCTCTGGGGCCAACGTCCTGACTTTC.

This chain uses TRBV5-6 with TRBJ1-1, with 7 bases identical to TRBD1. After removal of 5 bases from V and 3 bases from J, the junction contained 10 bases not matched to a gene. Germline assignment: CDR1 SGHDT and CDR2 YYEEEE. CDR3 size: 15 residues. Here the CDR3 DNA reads TGTGCCAGCAGTCCAGACAGGGCGGTTTACACTGAAGCTTTCTTT. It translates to CASSPDRAVYTEAFF.

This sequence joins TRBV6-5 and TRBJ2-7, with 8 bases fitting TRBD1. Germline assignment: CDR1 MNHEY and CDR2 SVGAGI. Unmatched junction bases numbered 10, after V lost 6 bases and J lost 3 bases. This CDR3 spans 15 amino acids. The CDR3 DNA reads TGTGCCAGCAGACCCCGACAGGGGAGAAACTACGAGCAGTACTTC. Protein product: CASRPRQGRNYEQYF.

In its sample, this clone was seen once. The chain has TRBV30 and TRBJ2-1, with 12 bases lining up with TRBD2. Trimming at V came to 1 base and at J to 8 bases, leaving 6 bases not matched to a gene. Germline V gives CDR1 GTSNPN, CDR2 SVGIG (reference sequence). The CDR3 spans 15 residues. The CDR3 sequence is CAWSGTSGVLYEQFF. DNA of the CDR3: TGTGCCTGGAGTGGGACTAGCGGGGTCCTCTATGAGCAGTTCTTC. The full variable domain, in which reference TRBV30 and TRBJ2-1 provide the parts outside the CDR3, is SQTIHQWPATLVQPVGSPLSLECTVEGTSNPNLYWYRQAAGRGLQLLFYSVGIGQISSEVPQNLSASRPQDRQFILSSKKLLLSDSGFYLCAWSGTSGVLYEQFFGPGTRLTVL.

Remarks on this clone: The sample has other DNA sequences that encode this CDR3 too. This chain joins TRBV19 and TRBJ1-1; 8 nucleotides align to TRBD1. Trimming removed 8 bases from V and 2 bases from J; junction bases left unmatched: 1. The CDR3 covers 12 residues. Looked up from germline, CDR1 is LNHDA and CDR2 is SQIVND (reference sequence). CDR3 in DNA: TGTGCCAGTGGGACAGGCAACACTGAAGCTTTCTTT. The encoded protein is CASGTGNTEAFF.

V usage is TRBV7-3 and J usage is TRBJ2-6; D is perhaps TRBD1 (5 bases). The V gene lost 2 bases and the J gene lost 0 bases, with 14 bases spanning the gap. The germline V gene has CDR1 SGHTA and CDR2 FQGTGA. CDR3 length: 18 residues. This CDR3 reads CASSLVGGALSGANVLTF. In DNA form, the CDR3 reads TGTGCCAGCAGCTTAGTAGGTGGGGCCCTCTCTGGGGCCAACGTCCTGACTTTC.